This TCR beta chain was profiled in a study of long-term antiretroviral therapy in people with HIV. At the survey level, the v3.0 immunoSEQ assay was run. Produced via immunoSEQ multiplex PCR; TCRdb's table is partial and in-frame only. The sample lists some 47,000 clones; nearly 95% were seen once. This CDR3 region has 15 residues. Germline V CDR1 and CDR2: SQVTM, ANQGSEA. V shed 2 bases and J 2 bases; nucleotides not matched to a gene: 9. This specimen was unsorted PBMCs, taken 3.7 years after starting antiretroviral therapy. This TCR was recovered from a woman aged 45-65 years with HIV. The chain has TRBV29-1 and TRBJ2-7, with 7 positions matching TRBD1. The CDR3 DNA follows: TGCAGCGTTGAAATACCCGGGACAGCGACCTACGAGCAGTACTTC. Its translation: CSVEIPGTATYEQYF.